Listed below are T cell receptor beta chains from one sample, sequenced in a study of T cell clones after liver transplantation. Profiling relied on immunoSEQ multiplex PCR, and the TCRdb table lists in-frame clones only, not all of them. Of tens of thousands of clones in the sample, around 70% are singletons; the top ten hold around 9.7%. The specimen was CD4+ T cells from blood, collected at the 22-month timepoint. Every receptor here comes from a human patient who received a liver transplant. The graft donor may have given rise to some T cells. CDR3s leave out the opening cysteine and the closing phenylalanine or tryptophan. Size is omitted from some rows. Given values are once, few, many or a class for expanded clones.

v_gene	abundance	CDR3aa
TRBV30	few	AWSMDTGSGNTIY
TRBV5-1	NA	ASSFDGSNYGYT
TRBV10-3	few	AISEQFYGYT
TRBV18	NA	ASSTSGGPLEEEQF
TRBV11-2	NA	ASSSSGTVQY
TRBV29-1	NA	SVEYTAGSYEQY
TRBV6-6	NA	ASTSHQGNTEAF
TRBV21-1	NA	ASSKAAGTQY
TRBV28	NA	ASSSGGARNSPLH
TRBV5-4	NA	ASSPPSGEKETQY
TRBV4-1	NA	ASKDRGANYGYT
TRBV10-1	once	ASSLSQNTEAF
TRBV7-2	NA	ASSLDTGSYEQY
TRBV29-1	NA	SVPPILGGYGYT
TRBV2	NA	ASSRGGGGEQF
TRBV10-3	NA	AAKDRGYHMILNKAF
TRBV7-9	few	ASSLARGIRQNIQY
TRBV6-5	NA	ASSQDGYEQY
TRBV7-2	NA	ASSLDFGGKEGYT
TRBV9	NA	ASSVGGTGLSEGSPLH
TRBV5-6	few	ASSELGLAGDTDTQY
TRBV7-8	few	ASSYKSGGANEQF
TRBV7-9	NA	ASSPRGADTGELF
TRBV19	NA	ASFQQGADTGELF
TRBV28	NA	ASRSPHGGRGYT
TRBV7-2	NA	ASSLGQGQDTQY
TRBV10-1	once	ASSESPGQGRPYEQY
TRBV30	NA	AWSRYGERGYT
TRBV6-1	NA	ASRMGGETEAF
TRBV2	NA	ASSEARGVWGYT
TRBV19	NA	ASTEKITYEQY
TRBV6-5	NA	ASSLTQPSGNTIY
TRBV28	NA	ASTPSGLAGGTYTDTQY
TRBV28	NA	ASSPSSYGYT
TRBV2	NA	ASSINQPQH
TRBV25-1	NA	ASRPGQGSIETQY
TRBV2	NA	ASSETRVPQETQY
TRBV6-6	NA	ASSLQGYGNTIY
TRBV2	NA	ASSPLQGNTEAF
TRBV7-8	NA	ASSSMTGRRTEAF
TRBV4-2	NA	ASSHRGEGNQPQH
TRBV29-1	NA	SVEIQGDQPQH
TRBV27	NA	ATPGDREGTDTQY
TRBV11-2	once	ASSADRGNQPQH
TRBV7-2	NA	ASSLEGTSGAYNEQF
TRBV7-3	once	ASSSGLAGPETQY
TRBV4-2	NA	ASSQDLRGGYNEQF
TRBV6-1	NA	ASSEVGRASTQY
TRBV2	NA	ASRTGGSNEKLF
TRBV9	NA	ASRKDANYGYT
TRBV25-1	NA	ASSGGGQGGRGNSPLH
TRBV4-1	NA	ASSHPRDRVDSSGNTIY
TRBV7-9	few	ASSETGQGFGKLF